This is a list of T cell receptor beta chains from one sample in a study of blood T cell repertoires in COVID-19. The data were produced by immunoSEQ multiplex PCR, yet TCRdb's version contains in-frame clones alone and is incomplete. The sample has about 250,000 clones; 75% to 95% are singletons. Material: PBMCs or T cells enriched from blood (not recorded which). These receptors were obtained from a young woman who had recovered from COVID-19. The conserved cysteine and the conserved F or W are not part of the CDR3 here. Each record gives: V gene, CDR3 protein.

V: TRBV4-2
CDR3: ASSQDRLAGVKYNEQF

V: TRBV7-6
CDR3: ASSYGETQY

V: TRBV5-6
CDR3: ASSFSWKGQNTEAF

V: TRBV28
CDR3: ASSWQGAGEAF

V: TRBV28
CDR3: ASSQTGEVSPLH

V: TRBV7-2
CDR3: ASSRHTGSEAF

V: TRBV6-5
CDR3: ASSRVASYEQY

V: TRBV3-1/TRBV3-2
CDR3: ASSQGLAGIDTQY

V: TRBV19
CDR3: ASSMIPGTGEGFQH

V: TRBV28
CDR3: ASRAGGVGYEQY

V: TRBV19
CDR3: ASSTTGLQGALFYGYT

V: TRBV5-4
CDR3: ASSLERESYNEQF

V: TRBV2
CDR3: ASRSGGTEAF

V: TRBV15
CDR3: ATSRGPGSYGYT

V: TRBV7-8
CDR3: ASSRQGETQY

V: TRBV24-1
CDR3: ATSEPGQGAGGELF

V: TRBV11-2
CDR3: ASSPGSINEKLF

V: TRBV11-3
CDR3: ASSPRAGVSTDTQY

V: TRBV5-4
CDR3: ASSGRAGDYGYT

V: TRBV7-6
CDR3: ASSLEDRSNYGYT

V: TRBV3-1/TRBV3-2
CDR3: ASSQSGETQY